The 11 T cell receptor beta chains reported below all come from one sample, sequenced in a study of blood T cell repertoires in COVID-19. Using immunoSEQ multiplex PCR, the repertoire was profiled, and TCRdb retains in-frame clones only, with some absent. The repertoire holds 200,000 to 300,000 clones, 88% seen once, with 0.8% in the top ten. Sample: peripheral blood. The receptors were sampled from a young woman with acute or convalescent COVID-19.

V and J are TRBV15 and TRBJ2-7; possible D gene TRBD1, 6 bases. The CDR3 has 16 residues. Germline CDR1 reads LNHNV; CDR2 reads YYDKDF (reference sequence). The V gene lost 0 bases and the J gene lost 5 bases, with 17 bases spanning the gap. CDR3 nucleotide sequence: TGTGCCACCAGCAGAGATATGACAGGAGGAGTCAACGAGCAGTACTTC. Protein sequence: CATSRDMTGGVNEQYF.

CDR3 sequence (DNA): TGTGCCAGCACTCCCCCTAGCGGGGGGGAGACCCAGTACTTC. The encoded protein is CASTPPSGGETQYF. The chain has TRBV7-2 and TRBJ2-5, with 11 bases lining up with TRBD2. The CDR3 runs to 14 residues. Germline V gives CDR1 SGHTA, CDR2 FQGNSA. With 7 bases clipped from V and 5 bases from J, the junction kept 6 bases outside the gene matches.

This chain joins TRBV10-3 and TRBJ2-7; 8 positions agree with TRBD2. The germline CDR1 and CDR2 sequences are ENHRY and SYGVKD. Trimming took 3 bases from V and 8 from J; bases not matched to a gene: 6. The CDR3 has 13 amino acids. This CDR3 reads CAISEKRELQQYF. The CDR3 DNA reads as TGTGCCATCAGTGAAAAGCGGGAGCTCCAGCAGTACTTC.

The rearrangement uses TRBV6-5 and TRBJ2-1; 7 nucleotides align to TRBD2. The CDR3 extends over 14 amino acids. In germline, CDR1 is MNHEY, CDR2 SVGAGI. V lost 7 bases to trimming and J lost 9 bases; unmatched junction nucleotides: 12. CDR3 in amino acids: CASIRTRAMGEQFF. DNA for the CDR3: TGTGCCAGCATTCGGACTAGAGCAATGGGTGAGCAGTTCTTC.

Details on this clone: In the same sample, other DNA sequences code for this CDR3. CDR3 loop: CASSLSGGDYGYTF. For the CDR3, the DNA is TGCGCCAGCAGCTTGTCGGGGGGCGACTATGGCTACACCTTC. The J gene is TRBJ1-2, the V gene TRBV5-1, with D possibly TRBD1 on 6 matching bases. Germline CDR1 is SGHRS and CDR2 is YFSETQ. The length of the CDR3 is 14 residues. V lost 1 base to trimming and J lost 3 bases, with 10 bases between them. The full variable domain, completed using reference TRBV5-1 and TRBJ1-2, is KAGVTQTPRYLIKTRGQQVTLSCSPISGHRSVSWYQQTPGQGLQFLFEYFSETQRNKGNFPGRFSGRQFSNSRSEMNVSTLELGDSALYLCASSLSGGDYGYTFGSGTRLTVV.

The chain employs TRBV4-3 and TRBJ2-3; 7 nucleotides line up with TRBD2. The CDR3 runs 15 residues. V lost 1 base, J lost 2 bases, and 3 bases stayed unmatched. Germline V lookup: CDR1 LGHNA, CDR2 YSLEER. The DNA of the CDR3 is TGCGCCAGCAGCCAAGGGGACTACCACACAGATACGCAGTATTTT. It specifies CASSQGDYHTDTQYF.

The rearrangement joins TRBV5-1 to TRBJ2-7; 12 bases map to TRBD2. The CDR3 extends over 16 amino acids. Unmatched junction bases numbered 12, after V lost 4 bases and J lost 7 bases. The V gene's germline CDR1 is SGHRS and CDR2 YFSETQ. CDR3: CASSLPARLAGEEQYF. CDR3 nucleotides: TGCGCCAGCAGCCTCCCAGCTAGACTAGCGGGAGAGGAGCAGTACTTC. The variable domain in full, completed from reference TRBV5-1 and TRBJ2-7, reads KAGVTQTPRYLIKTRGQQVTLSCSPISGHRSVSWYQQTPGQGLQFLFEYFSETQRNKGNFPGRFSGRQFSNSRSEMNVSTLELGDSALYLCASSLPARLAGEEQYFGPGTRLTVT.

This chain joins TRBV6-2 or TRBV6-3 and TRBJ2-5; D not certain. V was clipped by 6 bases and J by 2 bases, with 4 bases between them. Germline CDR1 MNHEY, CDR2 SVGEGT. CDR3 length equals 11 residues. The CDR3 nucleotides are TGTGCCAGCAGCCTACAAGAGACCCAGTACTTC. Protein sequence: CASSLQETQYF.

This clone was observed once. The chain recombines TRBV7-3 with TRBJ2-5; tentatively, D is TRBD2 (6 bases). V lost 5 bases and J lost 4, with 11 bases in between. This CDR3 comprises 13 residues. Germline CDR1 SGHTA, CDR2 FQGTGA. The CDR3 DNA is TGTGCCAGCAGCCCGGGAGTAATAGAGACCCAGTACTTC. Encoded protein: CASSPGVIETQYF.

The chain links TRBV30 to TRBJ1-1; TRBD1 matches 9 bases. CDR3 length: 13 residues. Germline assignment: CDR1 GTSNPN and CDR2 SVGIG (reference sequence). J lost 3 bases, V lost 5 bases, and 4 bases had no gene match. The CDR3 reads CAWGQGPDTEAFF. DNA of the CDR3: TGTGCCTGGGGACAGGGGCCGGACACTGAAGCTTTCTTT.

This rearrangement joins TRBV4-3 to TRBJ2-7, with 9 nucleotides matching TRBD2. The CDR3 is 16 residues long. CDR1 and CDR2 (germline): LGHNA, YSLEER. Unmatched junction bases numbered 9, after V lost 0 bases and J lost 6 bases. DNA of the CDR3: TGCGCCAGCAGCCAAGATCGGGCGGGAGGGGGTGGCGAGCAGTACTTC. It encodes CASSQDRAGGGGEQYF.